Below, 8 T cell receptor beta chains from the same sample are listed, as sequenced in a study of blood T cell repertoires in COVID-19. Generated by immunoSEQ multiplex PCR, the TCRdb table keeps only in-frame clones and is missing some. The sample carries around 230,000 clones, 75% to 90% recorded once. Sequencing was performed on PBMCs or T cells enriched from blood (not recorded which). The receptors stem from a man in his forties who had recovered from COVID-19.

The chain joins TRBV10-1 to TRBJ2-2, with D perhaps matching TRBD1 (5 bases). In germline, CDR1 is WNHNN, CDR2 SYGVQD (reference sequence). With 5 bases removed from V and 2 bases from J, the gap between germline ends came to 9 bases. The length of the CDR3 is 14 residues. The CDR3 DNA reads TGCGCCAGCAGTCTTCAGGGAAACACCGGGGAGCTGTTTTTT. Its protein product is CASSLQGNTGELFF.

This clone was seen just once. One junction end does not reproduce the germline sequence, and a read error may be involved. The rearrangement links TRBV7-6 to TRBJ2-5; D is unclear. The CDR3 has 13 amino acids. Germline V CDR1 and CDR2: SGHVS, FNYEAQ. The CDR3 loop reads CASSLEPQEAQYF. The CDR3 bases are TGTGCCAGCAGCTTAGAACCTCAAGAGGCCCAGTACTTC. The entire variable domain, with the rest obtained from reference TRBV7-6 and TRBJ2-5, is as follows: GAGVSQSPRYKVTKRGQDVALRCDPISGHVSLYWYRQALGQGPEFLTYFNYEAQQDKSGLPNDRFSAERPEGSISTLTIQRTEQRDSAMYRCASSLEPQEAQYFGPGTRLLVL.

The chain is built from TRBV3-1 (or the pseudogene TRBV3-2) and TRBJ1-2, with unresolved D. CDR1 is LGHDT, CDR2 YNNKEL, per germline (reference sequence). The CDR3 runs to 14 residues. V was cut by 1 base and J by 4 bases, with 10 bases left in between. DNA for the CDR3: TGTGCCAGCAGCCAAGGATCGGGTTCCTATGGCTACACCTTC. Encoded protein: CASSQGSGSYGYTF.

This sequence joins TRBV10-1 and TRBJ2-1; D perhaps matches TRBD2 (6 bases). The CDR3 consists of 15 residues. Germline lookup yields CDR1 WNHNN and CDR2 SYGVQD (reference sequence). Trimming took 3 bases from V and 8 from J, leaving 17 bases between them. The CDR3 sequence: CASSDLGGPSDEQFF. In DNA form, the CDR3 reads TGCGCCAGCAGTGATTTAGGAGGGCCTAGCGATGAGCAGTTCTTC.

V usage is TRBV7-6 and J usage is TRBJ1-3; 9 bases fit TRBD1. In germline, CDR1 is SGHVS, CDR2 FNYEAQ. The CDR3 spans 14 residues. The ends lost 8 bases at V and 0 bases at J; junction bases unmatched: 2. The CDR3 sequence is CASGDRASGNTIYF. CDR3 sequence (DNA): TGTGCCAGCGGGGACAGGGCCTCTGGAAACACCATATATTTT.

The chain links TRBV27 to TRBJ1-2, with 9 bases fitting TRBD1. Germline CDR1 reads MNHEY; CDR2 reads SMNVEV (reference sequence). The V segment lost 5 bases and the J segment 1 base; nucleotides outside the gene matches: 14. This CDR3 spans 18 amino acids. As DNA, the CDR3 is TGTGCCAGCAGTGTCCTATCCACCGGGACAGGGCATAACTATGGCTACACCTTC. Its translation: CASSVLSTGTGHNYGYTF.

The J gene is TRBJ2-3, the V gene TRBV7-9; D is uncertain. CDR1 and CDR2 from the germline V gene are SEHNR and FQNEAQ (reference sequence). The ends were cut back, 5 bases at V and 5 bases at J, with 8 bases in the middle. This CDR3 has 12 amino acids. CDR3 in DNA: TGTGCCAGCAGCCCGCTAGTAGATACGCAGTATTTT. It yields the protein CASSPLVDTQYF. Variable domain in full (rest from reference TRBV7-9 and TRBJ2-3): DTGVSQNPRHKITKRGQNVTFRCDPISEHNRLYWYRQTLGQGPEFLTYFQNEAQLEKSRLLSDRFSAERPKGSFSTLEIQRTEQGDSAMYLCASSPLVDTQYFGPGTRLTVL.

The rearrangement joins TRBV5-8 to TRBJ2-2; TRBD1 matches 7 bases. The germline V gene has CDR1 SGHTS and CDR2 YDEGEE. This CDR3 has 15 residues. After removal of 4 bases from V and 0 bases from J, the junction contained 3 bases not matched to a gene. In DNA, the CDR3 is TGTGCCAGCAGCCTAGGGACAGCGAACACCGGGGAGCTGTTTTTT. It encodes CASSLGTANTGELFF.